This TCR beta chain was identified in a study of graft-versus-host responses after intestinal transplantation. Some clones are missing from TCRdb's copy, which holds only in-frame ones; the method was immunoSEQ multiplex PCR. The sample has over 65,000 clones, around 90% seen once; the top ten hold 7.6%. Note on this clone: Its antigen is currently unknown.

The CDR3 sequence is 13 residues long. Germline V CDR1 and CDR2: MGHRA, YSYEKL. Trimming took 2 bases from V and 8 from J, leaving 12 bases between them. This material consisted of unstimulated CD8+ T cells sorted from spleen or lymph node cells, taken before transplant. This receptor was taken from a human donor who was the organ donor for an intestinal transplant. The chain has TRBV4-1 and TRBJ1-1; D may be TRBD1 (5 bases). The CDR3 sequence is CASSQTGTGEAFF. Here the CDR3 DNA reads TGCGCCAGCAGCCAAACCGGGACTGGGGAAGCTTTCTTT.